This T cell receptor beta chain emerged from a study of T cells after yellow fever vaccination. Points from the study as a whole: Across the CD4 and CD8 compartments, a small share of clonotypes was present in both. Primary-vaccination clones mostly resurfaced post-booster (roughly 97% CD4, roughly 90% CD8). Abundant clonotypes from the bulk population could have been carried over as contaminants into FACS-sorted repertoires.

Making TCR cDNA involved 5'RACE template switching, which added UMIs and a universal primer site. TCRdb independently ran MiXCR on the 5' RACE reads; one entry per CDR3 protein. The sample holds about 96,000 distinct CDR3 sequences, roughly 8.2% seen once. This specimen was CD8+ T cells not binding an NS4B(214-222) dextramer, sorted from PBMCs, taken less than 16 days after the first yellow fever vaccination. This clonotype originated in a man between 18 and 35 years old who received the YFV17D yellow fever vaccine.

CDR3: CASSQDSEGIGNQPQHF. CDR3 nucleotide sequence: TGCGCCAGCAGCCAAGATTCGGAGGGCATAGGAAATCAGCCCCAGCATTTT. This sequence joins TRBV4-1 and TRBJ1-5; no definite D call. Germline V gene lookup returns CDR1 MGHRA and CDR2 YSYEKL. The germline V and J ends were trimmed by 0 bases and 4 bases, with 16 bases remaining between them. The CDR3 extends over 17 amino acids.